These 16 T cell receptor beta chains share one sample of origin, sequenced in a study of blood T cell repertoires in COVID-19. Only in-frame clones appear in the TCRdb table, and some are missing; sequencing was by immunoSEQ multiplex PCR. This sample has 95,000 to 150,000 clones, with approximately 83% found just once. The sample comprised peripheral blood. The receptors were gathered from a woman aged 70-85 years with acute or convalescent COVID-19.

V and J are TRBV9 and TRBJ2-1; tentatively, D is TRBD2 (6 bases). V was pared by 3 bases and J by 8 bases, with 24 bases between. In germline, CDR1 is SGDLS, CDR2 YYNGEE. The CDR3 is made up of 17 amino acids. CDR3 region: CASSETLAGNSPDEQFF. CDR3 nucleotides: TGTGCCAGCAGCGAGACCTTGGCGGGAAACTCTCCCGATGAGCAGTTCTTC.

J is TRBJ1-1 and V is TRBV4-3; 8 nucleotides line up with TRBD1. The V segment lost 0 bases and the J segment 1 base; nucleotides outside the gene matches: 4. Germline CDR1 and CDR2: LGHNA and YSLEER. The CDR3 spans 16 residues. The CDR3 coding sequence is TGCGCCAGCAGCCAAGATCCCGGGACAGGGAACACTGAAGCTTTCTTT. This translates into CASSQDPGTGNTEAFF.

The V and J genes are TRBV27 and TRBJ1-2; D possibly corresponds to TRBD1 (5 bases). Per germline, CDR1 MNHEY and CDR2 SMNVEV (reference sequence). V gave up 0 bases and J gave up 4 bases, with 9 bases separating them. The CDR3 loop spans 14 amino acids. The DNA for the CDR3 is TGTGCCAGCAGTTTATCGCGGGGGAGCTATGGCTACACCTTC. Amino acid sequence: CASSLSRGSYGYTF.

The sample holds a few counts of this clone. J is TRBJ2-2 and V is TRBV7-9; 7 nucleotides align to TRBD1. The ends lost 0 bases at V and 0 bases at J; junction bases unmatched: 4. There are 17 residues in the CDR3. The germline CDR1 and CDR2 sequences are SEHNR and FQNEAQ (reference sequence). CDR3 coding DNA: TGTGCCAGCAGCTTAGCTCTGGACAGGACGAACACCGGGGAGCTGTTTTTT. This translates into CASSLALDRTNTGELFF.

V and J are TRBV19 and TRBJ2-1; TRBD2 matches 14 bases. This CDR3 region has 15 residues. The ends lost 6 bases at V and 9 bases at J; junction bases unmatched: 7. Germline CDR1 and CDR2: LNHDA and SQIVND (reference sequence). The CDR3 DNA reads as TGTGCCAGTAGGACTAGCGGGGGGGAATACGGTGAGCAGTTCTTC. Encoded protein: CASRTSGGEYGEQFF. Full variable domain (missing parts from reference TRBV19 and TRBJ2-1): DGGITQSPKYLFRKEGQNVTLSCEQNLNHDAMYWYRQDPGQGLRLIYYSQIVNDFQKGDIAEGYSVSREKKESFPLTVTSAQKNPTAFYLCASRTSGGEYGEQFFGPGTRLTVL.

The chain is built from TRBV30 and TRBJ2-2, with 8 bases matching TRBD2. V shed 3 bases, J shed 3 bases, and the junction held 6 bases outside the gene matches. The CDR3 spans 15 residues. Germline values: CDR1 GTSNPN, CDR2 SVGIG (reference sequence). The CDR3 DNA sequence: TGTGCCTGGAGCCGGGAAGCGGGAGACACCGGGGAGCTGTTTTTT. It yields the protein CAWSREAGDTGELFF.

The CDR3 protein is CASRPDRGLSNYGYTF. As DNA, the CDR3 is TGTGCCAGCAGACCCGACAGGGGGCTTAGTAACTATGGCTACACCTTC. This chain links TRBV27 with TRBJ1-2, with 10 bases identical to TRBD1. CDR3 size: 16 residues. CDR1 MNHEY and CDR2 SMNVEV come from the germline V gene (reference sequence). V shed 6 bases, J shed 1 base, and the junction held 8 bases outside the gene matches.

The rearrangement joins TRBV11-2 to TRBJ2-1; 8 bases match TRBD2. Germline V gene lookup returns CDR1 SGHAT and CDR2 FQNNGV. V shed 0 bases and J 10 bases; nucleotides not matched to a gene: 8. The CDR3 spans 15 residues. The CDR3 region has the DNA TGTGCCAGCAGCTTAGATCCATTGAGCGGGGGAGAGCAGTTCTTC. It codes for CASSLDPLSGGEQFF.

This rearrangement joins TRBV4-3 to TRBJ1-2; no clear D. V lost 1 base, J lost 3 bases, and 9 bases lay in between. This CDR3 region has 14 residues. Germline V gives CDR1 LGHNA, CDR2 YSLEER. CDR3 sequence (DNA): TGCGCCAGCAGCCAAGGACGGGGAGACTATGGCTACACCTTC. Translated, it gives CASSQGRGDYGYTF.

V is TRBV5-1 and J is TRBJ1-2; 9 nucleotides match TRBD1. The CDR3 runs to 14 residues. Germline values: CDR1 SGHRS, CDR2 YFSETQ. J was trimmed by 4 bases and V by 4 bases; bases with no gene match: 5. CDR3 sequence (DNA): TGCGCCAGCAGCAGGGGACAGGGTGCCTATGGCTACACCTTC. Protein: CASSRGQGAYGYTF.

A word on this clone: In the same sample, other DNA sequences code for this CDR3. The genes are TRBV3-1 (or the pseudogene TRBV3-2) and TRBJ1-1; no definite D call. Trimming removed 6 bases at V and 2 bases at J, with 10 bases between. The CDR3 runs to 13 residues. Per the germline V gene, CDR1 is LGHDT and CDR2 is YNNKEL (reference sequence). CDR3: CASSRGGNTEAFF. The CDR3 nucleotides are TGTGCCAGCAGTCGAGGAGGAAACACTGAAGCTTTCTTT.

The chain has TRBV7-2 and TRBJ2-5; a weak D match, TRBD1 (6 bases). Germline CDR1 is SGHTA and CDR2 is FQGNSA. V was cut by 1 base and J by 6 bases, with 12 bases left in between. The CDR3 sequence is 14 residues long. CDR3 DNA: TGTGCCAGCAGCTTAGTAGGGACAACTAAGACCCAGTACTTC. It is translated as CASSLVGTTKTQYF.

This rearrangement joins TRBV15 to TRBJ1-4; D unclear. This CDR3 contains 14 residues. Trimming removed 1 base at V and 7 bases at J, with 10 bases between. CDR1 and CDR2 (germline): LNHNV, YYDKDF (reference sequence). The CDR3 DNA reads TGTGCCACCAGCAGAGGCCAGGTCGGTGAAAAACTGTTTTTT. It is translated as CATSRGQVGEKLFF.

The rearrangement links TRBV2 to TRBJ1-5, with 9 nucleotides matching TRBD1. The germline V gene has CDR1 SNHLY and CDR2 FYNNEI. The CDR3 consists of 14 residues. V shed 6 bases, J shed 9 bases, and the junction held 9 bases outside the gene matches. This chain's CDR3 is CASRGDRGGWPQHF. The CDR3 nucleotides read TGTGCCAGCAGGGGTGACAGGGGGGGATGGCCCCAGCATTTT.

CDR3 region: CASRTRDRLNEQFF. CDR3 DNA: TGTGCCAGCAGGACCCGGGACAGACTGAATGAGCAGTTCTTC. This rearrangement joins TRBV27 to TRBJ2-1; 7 bases fit TRBD1. This CDR3 has 14 residues. J was trimmed by 7 bases and V by 6 bases; bases with no gene match: 9. From germline, CDR1 is MNHEY and CDR2 SMNVEV (reference sequence).

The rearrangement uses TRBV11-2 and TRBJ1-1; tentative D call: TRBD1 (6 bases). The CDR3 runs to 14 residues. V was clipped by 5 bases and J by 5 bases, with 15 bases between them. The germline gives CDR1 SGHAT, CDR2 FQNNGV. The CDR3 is CASSPMDSHTEAFF. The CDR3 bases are TGTGCCAGCAGCCCTATGGACAGCCATACTGAAGCTTTCTTT.